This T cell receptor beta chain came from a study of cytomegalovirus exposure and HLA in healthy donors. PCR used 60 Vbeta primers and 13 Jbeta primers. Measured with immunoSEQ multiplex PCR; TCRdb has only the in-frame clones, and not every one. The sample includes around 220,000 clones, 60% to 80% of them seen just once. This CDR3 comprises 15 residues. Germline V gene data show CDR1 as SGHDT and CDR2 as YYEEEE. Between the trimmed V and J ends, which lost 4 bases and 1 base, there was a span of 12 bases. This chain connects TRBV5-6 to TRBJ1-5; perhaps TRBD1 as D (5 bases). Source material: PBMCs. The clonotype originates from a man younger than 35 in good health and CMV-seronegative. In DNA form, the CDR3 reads TGTGCCAGCAGCCCGGCGCAGGGAAGCAATCAGCCCCAGCATTTT. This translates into CASSPAQGSNQPQHF.